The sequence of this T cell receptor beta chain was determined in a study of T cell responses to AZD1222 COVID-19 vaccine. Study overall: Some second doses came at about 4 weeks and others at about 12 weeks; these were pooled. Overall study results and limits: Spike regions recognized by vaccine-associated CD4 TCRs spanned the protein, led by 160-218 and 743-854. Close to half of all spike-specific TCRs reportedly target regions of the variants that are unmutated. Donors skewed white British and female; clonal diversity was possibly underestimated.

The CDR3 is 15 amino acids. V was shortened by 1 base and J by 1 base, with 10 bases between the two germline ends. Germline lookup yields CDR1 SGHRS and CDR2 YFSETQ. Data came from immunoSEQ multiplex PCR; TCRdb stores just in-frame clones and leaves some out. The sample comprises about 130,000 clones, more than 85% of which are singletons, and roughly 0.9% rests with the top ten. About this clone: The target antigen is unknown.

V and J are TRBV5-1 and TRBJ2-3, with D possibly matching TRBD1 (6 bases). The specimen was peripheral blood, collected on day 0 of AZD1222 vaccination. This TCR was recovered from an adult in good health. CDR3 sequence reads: CASSLLGAGTDTQYF. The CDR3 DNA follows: TGCGCCAGCAGCTTGCTGGGGGCGGGCACAGATACGCAGTATTTT. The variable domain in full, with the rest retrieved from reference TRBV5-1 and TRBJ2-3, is KAGVTQTPRYLIKTRGQQVTLSCSPISGHRSVSWYQQTPGQGLQFLFEYFSETQRNKGNFPGRFSGRQFSNSRSEMNVSTLELGDSALYLCASSLLGAGTDTQYFGPGTRLTVL.